Listed below are T cell receptor beta chains from one sample, sequenced in a study of persistence of HIV-infected CD4 T cells. This table comes from immunoSEQ multiplex PCR, and its TCRdb copy is limited to in-frame clones, with some not included. The data hold more than 45,000 clones, with 70% to 80% observed a single time. These receptors' antigens are unknown. The sequenced sample was CD4+ T cells sorted from PBMCs after approximately 20-hour stimulation, obtained from a patient who received antiretroviral therapy. The receptors originated from an adult man with HIV who was CMV-seropositive. CDR3s include the opening cysteine and the closing phenylalanine or tryptophan. The D gene is left open where the match is weak.

v_gene: TRBV4-1
d_gene: .
CDR3aa: CASSQRGTPGEPQHF

v_gene: TRBV5-6
d_gene: .
CDR3aa: CASSPDFGEQFF

v_gene: TRBV6-6
d_gene: .
CDR3aa: CASSYGRGDNQPQHF

v_gene: TRBV4-2
d_gene: .
CDR3aa: CASSQAETGAGGYTF

v_gene: TRBV27
d_gene: TRBD2
CDR3aa: CASSLSLAGLDTQYF

v_gene: TRBV19
d_gene: .
CDR3aa: CASSPNLREQFF

v_gene: TRBV6-1
d_gene: TRBD2
CDR3aa: CASSTGVTSADTQYF

v_gene: TRBV19
d_gene: TRBD1
CDR3aa: CASSPTRDRFYEQYF

v_gene: TRBV6-5
d_gene: .
CDR3aa: CASSSGAGANVLTF

v_gene: TRBV7-2
d_gene: TRBD1
CDR3aa: CASSIGTGGYGEAFF

v_gene: TRBV19
d_gene: TRBD2
CDR3aa: CASSSGRAGYEQYF

v_gene: TRBV7-2
d_gene: TRBD2
CDR3aa: CASSLGAGANEQFF

v_gene: TRBV7-2
d_gene: TRBD1
CDR3aa: CASSPRTGITEAFF

v_gene: TRBV7-9
d_gene: .
CDR3aa: CASGTNSYEQYF

v_gene: TRBV12-3/TRBV12-4
d_gene: .
CDR3aa: CASSFKANSPLHF

v_gene: TRBV19
d_gene: .
CDR3aa: CAAGGPNSPLHF

v_gene: TRBV18
d_gene: .
CDR3aa: CASSPPSTANSPLHF

v_gene: TRBV15
d_gene: .
CDR3aa: CATSRGSGGRQPQHF

v_gene: TRBV27
d_gene: TRBD1
CDR3aa: CASSSRTGVYGYTF

v_gene: TRBV9
d_gene: .
CDR3aa: CASSVEAGGNTIYF

v_gene: TRBV6-5
d_gene: .
CDR3aa: CASIGDVRAEAFF

v_gene: TRBV6-5
d_gene: .
CDR3aa: CASSQGLLGEAFF

v_gene: TRBV2
d_gene: .
CDR3aa: CASSRGGRSGTQYF

v_gene: TRBV12-3/TRBV12-4
d_gene: .
CDR3aa: CASSLIRNQPQHF

v_gene: TRBV7-2
d_gene: .
CDR3aa: CASSLGPRVEEQYF

v_gene: TRBV5-6
d_gene: .
CDR3aa: CASSWGQNTEAFF

v_gene: TRBV5-6
d_gene: .
CDR3aa: CASSFLGDTGELFF

v_gene: TRBV10-3
d_gene: TRBD1
CDR3aa: CAIRGGTGVGYTF

v_gene: TRBV10-3
d_gene: TRBD1
CDR3aa: CAISLDRGSQPQHF

v_gene: TRBV3-1/TRBV3-2
d_gene: .
CDR3aa: CASSQDLRGGARYGYTF

v_gene: TRBV28
d_gene: TRBD2
CDR3aa: CASSLFGTSSYEQYF

v_gene: TRBV10-3
d_gene: .
CDR3aa: CAIRDSGPQETQYF

v_gene: TRBV2
d_gene: TRBD1
CDR3aa: CATRGQANGYTF